Listed here are 13 T cell receptor beta chains from one sample, sequenced in a study of Graves' ophthalmopathy and Graves' hyperthyroidism. TCR beta CDR3 regions were amplified from RNA transcripts. HTBI-primed first-round RT-PCR preceded second-round multiplex PCR. TCRdb ran MiXCR on the multiplex PCR reads and lists one entry per CDR3 protein. The sample lists more than 300,000 distinct CDR3 sequences; about a sixth were seen once. Sequenced: peripheral blood. The receptor set was obtained from an adult woman with stable Graves' hyperthyroidism.

There are many counts of this clonotype. The chain joins TRBV7-3 to TRBJ1-1; D remains ambiguous. V shed 2 bases and J shed 5 bases, with 15 bases lying between them. CDR1 SGHTA and CDR2 FQGTGA come from the germline V gene. The CDR3 is 15 residues long. CDR3 residues: CASSLLSLGQTEAFF. DNA for the CDR3: TGTGCCAGCAGCTTACTAAGCCTAGGGCAGACTGAAGCTTTCTTT. The entire variable domain, with the rest obtained from reference TRBV7-3 and TRBJ1-1, is as follows: GAGVSQTPSNKVTEKGKYVELRCDPISGHTALYWYRQSLGQGPEFLIYFQGTGAADDSGLPNDRFFAVRPEGSVSTLKIQRTERGDSAVYLCASSLLSLGQTEAFFGQGTRLTVV.

This clonotype was observed many times. Written as DNA, the CDR3 is TGTGCCAGCAGTTTGTTTCGCAATCAGCCCCAGCATTTT. Translated: CASSLFRNQPQHF. The rearrangement joins TRBV27 to TRBJ1-5; D is uncertain. With 3 bases removed from V and 2 bases from J, the gap between germline ends came to 5 bases. The CDR3 has 13 residues. Per germline, CDR1 MNHEY and CDR2 SMNVEV (reference sequence).

The rearrangement joins TRBV7-2 to TRBJ2-5; possibly TRBD1 for D (6 bases). The V gene lost 2 bases and the J gene lost 5 bases, with 15 bases spanning the gap. The CDR3 length is 15 residues. Germline V CDR1 and CDR2: SGHTA, FQGNSA. The CDR3 DNA follows: TGTGCCAGCAGCTTAAACAGGGAGCTTTGGGAGACCCAGTACTTC. It translates to CASSLNRELWETQYF. The entire variable domain, with the rest obtained from reference TRBV7-2 and TRBJ2-5, is as follows: GAGVSQSPSNKVTEKGKDVELRCDPISGHTALYWYRQSLGQGLEFLIYFQGNSAPDKSGLPSDRFSAERTGGSVSTLTIQRTQQEDSAVYLCASSLNRELWETQYFGPGTRLLVL.

This clonotype has ten or more counts. This chain uses TRBV6-2 or TRBV6-3 with TRBJ2-7; 8 bases are shared with TRBD2. Trimming took 0 bases from V and 7 from J; bases not matched to a gene: 11. The CDR3 length is 16 residues. Germline CDR1 MNHEY, CDR2 SVGEGT. The CDR3 region is CASSYSEPAGDLEQYF. The CDR3 region has the DNA TGTGCCAGCAGTTACTCAGAACCAGCGGGAGATCTAGAGCAGTACTTC.

This clonotype occurred many times. The chain has TRBV2 and TRBJ2-5; no definite D call. The CDR3 runs 11 residues. The V end was cut by 8 bases, the J end by 2 bases, with 6 bases between. From germline, CDR1 is SNHLY and CDR2 FYNNEI. In nucleotides, the CDR3 is TGTGCCAGCCGAATTCAAGAGACCCAGTACTTC. Translated, it gives CASRIQETQYF. The full variable domain, completed using reference TRBV2 and TRBJ2-5, is EPEVTQTPSHQVTQMGQEVILRCVPISNHLYFYWYRQILGQKVEFLVSFYNNEISEKSEIFDDQFSVERPDGSNFTLKIRSTKLEDSAMYFCASRIQETQYFGPGTRLLVL.

V and J are TRBV2 and TRBJ1-2; no clear D gene. V was cut by 8 bases and J by 6 bases, with 7 bases left in between. The CDR3 spans 10 residues. CDR1 and CDR2 (germline): SNHLY, FYNNEI. CDR3 sequence (DNA): TGTGCCAGCGGTCAAGATGGCTACACCTTC. Translated: CASGQDGYTF.

This clonotype showed up just a few times. The chain uses TRBV5-1 and TRBJ1-6; a possible D gene is TRBD1 (6 bases). Germline V gene data show CDR1 as SGHRS and CDR2 as YFSETQ. There are 16 residues in the CDR3. V lost 1 base and J 0 bases, leaving 8 bases between the germline ends. CDR3 in DNA: TGCGCCAGCAGCTTGACAGGGAGCTCCTATAATTCACCCCTCCACTTT. It encodes CASSLTGSSYNSPLHF.

Details on this clonotype: A much bigger clone sits one base away, suggesting this may be a read error. The V call is TRBV15, the J call TRBJ2-4; D ambiguous. The CDR3 sequence is 13 residues long. Germline V gives CDR1 LNHNV, CDR2 YYDKDF (reference sequence). The CDR3 bases are TGTGCCACCAGCAGAGATAAAGGAAACATGCAGTACTTC. It translates to CATSRDKGNMQYF.

This clonotype was counted ten times or more. The CDR3 reads CASSKRGGPQNIQYF. In DNA, the CDR3 is TGTGCCAGTAGCAAACGGGGGGGTCCTCAAAACATTCAGTACTTC. V and J are TRBV19 and TRBJ2-4; the match to TRBD2 covers 8 bases. There are 15 residues in the CDR3. V lost 6 bases, J lost 5 bases, and 9 bases stayed unmatched. Germline loops: CDR1 LNHDA, CDR2 SQIVND (reference sequence).

This clonotype was detected many times. The chain has TRBV5-1 and TRBJ2-7; no reliable D call. Germline CDR1 SGHRS, CDR2 YFSETQ. The CDR3 covers 14 residues. V lost 0 bases to trimming and J lost 2 bases, with 9 bases between them. This CDR3 reads CASSLDGKAYEQYF. Here the CDR3 DNA reads TGCGCCAGCAGCTTGGACGGCAAAGCCTACGAGCAGTACTTC.

This clonotype was detected ten times or more. The gene calls are TRBV9 and TRBJ1-5; tentative D call: TRBD1 (5 bases). The CDR3 is 14 residues long. CDR1 is SGDLS and CDR2 is YYNGEE in the germline V gene. V lost 0 bases and J lost 5, with 9 bases in between. The CDR3 region is CASSVGVGDQPQHF. The CDR3 nucleotides are TGTGCCAGCAGCGTAGGGGTAGGGGATCAGCCCCAGCATTTT.

Many counts were recorded for this clonotype. The rearrangement joins TRBV4-3 to TRBJ1-1, with D unresolved. V shed 1 base and J shed 6 bases, with 21 bases lying between them. The CDR3 is 17 residues long. Germline V gene sequence: CDR1 LGHNA, CDR2 YSLEER. The CDR3 region has the DNA TGCGCCAGCAGCCAAGGACTGGTGTTTGGGGAGGGCCCTGAAGCTTTCTTT. Translated, it gives CASSQGLVFGEGPEAFF.

This clonotype was detected many times. The chain couples TRBV6-1 to TRBJ1-1; 7 bases are shared with TRBD1. CDR1 is MNHNS and CDR2 is SASEGT in the germline V gene. V shed 3 bases, J shed 3 bases, and the junction held 10 bases outside the gene matches. The CDR3 sequence is 16 residues long. As DNA, the CDR3 is TGTGCCAGCAGTGAGGTTCAGGGGGTTGAGGACACTGAAGCTTTCTTT. Amino acid sequence: CASSEVQGVEDTEAFF.